Following are 9 T cell receptor beta chains from one sample sequenced in a study of neurological immune-mediated disorders. TCRdb re-analysed the 5' RACE reads in MiXCR, keeping a single row per CDR3 protein. The sample lists about 62,000 distinct CDR3 sequences; less than 6% were seen once. Sequencing used PBMCs. All receptors come from a woman between 45 and 65 years old with multiple sclerosis.

Many counts were recorded for this clonotype. The chain has TRBV12-3 or TRBV12-4 and TRBJ1-1; no reliable D call. Trimming left V 2 bases short and J 7 bases short, with 8 bases between. This CDR3 is 12 amino acids long. The CDR3, as DNA: TGTGCCAGCAGTTTATCGTTAGGTGAAGCTTTCTTT. This sequence encodes CASSLSLGEAFF.

In its sample, this clonotype was seen a few times. The CDR3 here is CASSPTGGGSPLHF. The CDR3 region has the DNA TGTGCCAGCAGCCCGACAGGGGGCGGTTCACCCCTCCACTTT. The chain carries TRBV12-3 or TRBV12-4 and TRBJ1-6; 10 bases are shared with TRBD1. The length of the CDR3 is 14 residues. V trimming: 6 bases; J trimming: 9 bases; junction bases outside the gene matches: 5.

This clonotype was counted ten times or more. The V and J genes are TRBV29-1 and TRBJ2-2; D might be TRBD1 or TRBD2, each matching 5 bases. V was cut by 4 bases and J by 1 base, with 10 bases left in between. This CDR3 is 14 amino acids long. The germline gives CDR1 SQVTM, CDR2 ANQGSEA. Here the CDR3 reads CSVVRDVNTGELFF. The CDR3 region has the DNA TGCAGCGTTGTTCGGGACGTGAACACCGGGGAGCTGTTTTTT.

This clonotype came up many times. The chain employs TRBV12-3 or TRBV12-4 and TRBJ1-5; no reliable D call. With 1 base removed from V and 5 bases from J, the gap between germline ends came to 12 bases. The CDR3 runs 15 residues. Written as DNA, the CDR3 is TGTGCCAGCAGTTTAGGGCGTCTGGTATATCAGCCCCAGCATTTT. It yields the protein CASSLGRLVYQPQHF.

In this sample, this clonotype turned up many times. V gene TRBV7-9 combines with J gene TRBJ1-2; the D gene is possibly TRBD1 (5 bases). V lost 4 bases to trimming and J lost 3 bases, with 18 bases between them. This CDR3 has 16 amino acids. Germline V gene data show CDR1 as SEHNR and CDR2 as FQNEAQ (reference sequence). The CDR3 DNA sequence: TGTGCCAGCAGCTACTCCGGGACTGAACTTCACTATGGCTACACCTTC. This translates into CASSYSGTELHYGYTF.

This clonotype was seen many times. The V gene is TRBV20-1, the J gene TRBJ2-7, with a weak D call TRBD2 (7 bases). Germline lookup yields CDR1 DFQATT and CDR2 SNEGSKA (reference sequence). CDR3 size: 14 residues. Trimming shortened V by 7 bases and J by 2 bases, and 18 bases separated the two germline ends. The CDR3 nucleotides read TGCAGTGTCAGAAGGGGGGGCGATACCTACGAGCAGTACTTC. It translates to CSVRRGGDTYEQYF.

This clonotype was seen many times. A much larger clone sits a single nucleotide away, making a read error possible. The chain couples TRBV12-5 to TRBJ2-6; tentatively, D is TRBD1 (5 bases). CDR3 length: 13 amino acids. The V gene's germline CDR1 is LGHNT and CDR2 FRNRAP. CDR3 in DNA: TGTGCTAGTTTAAACTCTGGGGCCAAAGTCCTGACTTTC. This gives the protein CASLNSGAKVLTF.

This clonotype was seen more than once but under ten times. The V and J genes are TRBV6-1 and TRBJ2-5; D tentatively reads TRBD1 or TRBD2 (6 bases each). The CDR3 spans 15 residues. CDR1 and CDR2 from the germline V gene are MNHNS and SASEGT. Trimming pared 5 bases from V and 1 base from J, leaving 14 bases between. CDR3 nucleotides: TGTGCCAGCAGTTCCGGGGGCCCTCGCCAAGAGACCCAGTACTTC. This sequence encodes CASSSGGPRQETQYF.

The table lists this clonotype with many counts. The J gene is TRBJ2-7, the V gene TRBV5-1; D is undetermined. CDR1 and CDR2 (germline): SGHRS, YFSETQ. V was trimmed by 0 bases and J by 0 bases, leaving 7 bases between them. The CDR3 sequence is 14 residues long. CDR3 residues: CASSLDPSSYEQYV. CDR3 bases: TGCGCCAGCAGCTTGGACCCGTCCTCCTACGAGCAGTACGTC.